This T cell receptor beta chain was captured by sequencing in a study of cytomegalovirus exposure and HLA in healthy donors. Measured with immunoSEQ multiplex PCR; TCRdb has only the in-frame clones, and not every one. Here the sample spans about 310,000 clones, 70% to 90% being singletons. This CDR3 has 18 residues. The V end lost 5 bases, the J end lost 6 bases, and 26 bases lay between the germline ends. Germline V lookup: CDR1 SGHAT, CDR2 FQNNGV. Input material: PBMCs. The TCR originated in a man aged 30 to 39 in good health and CMV-seronegative. The rearrangement joins TRBV11-2 to TRBJ2-1, with a tentative D call TRBD1 (6 bases). For the CDR3, the DNA is TGTGCCAGCAGCCGTTATCCCCCCCGCAGTACAGGGCTCAATGAGCAGTTCTTC. This sequence encodes CASSRYPPRSTGLNEQFF.